These 26 T cell receptor beta chains came from one sample sequenced in a study of identical twins. Using its own MiXCR run on the 5' RACE reads, TCRdb lists one record per CDR3 protein. The profile shows some 660,000 distinct CDR3 sequences, approximately 9% of them singletons. The same data also went into a second study, on yellow fever vaccine responses in identical twins.

The specimen was PBMCs. The receptors here all came from a young woman in good health.

The chain links TRBV7-9 to TRBJ2-2, with D possibly TRBD1 on 6 matching bases. The CDR3 sequence is 13 residues long. CDR1 SEHNR and CDR2 FQNEAQ come from the germline V gene (reference sequence). V shed 2 bases and J shed 8 bases, with 9 bases lying between them. The CDR3 sequence: CASSLLQGGELFF. The CDR3 DNA sequence: TGTGCCAGCAGCTTACTACAGGGTGGGGAGCTGTTTTTT.

This clonotype occurred many times. V and J are TRBV7-2 and TRBJ2-7, with 9 bases matching TRBD1. The length of the CDR3 is 15 residues. In germline, CDR1 is SGHTA, CDR2 FQGNSA. J gave up 5 bases and V 2 bases, and 7 bases lay outside the gene matches. CDR3 in DNA: TGTGCCAGCAGCTTAAGGGGACAGGGTACCCACGAGCAGTACTTC. It encodes CASSLRGQGTHEQYF.

The chain links TRBV5-8 to TRBJ1-2, with a tentative D call TRBD1 (5 bases). This CDR3 is 16 amino acids long. V was trimmed by 0 bases and J by 0 bases, leaving 12 bases between them. In germline, CDR1 is SGHTS, CDR2 YDEGEE. CDR3: CASSLGLGGPNYGYTF. DNA of the CDR3: TGTGCCAGCAGCTTGGGCCTGGGGGGTCCTAACTATGGCTACACCTTC.

This clonotype was seen repeatedly, ten times or more. J is TRBJ2-2 and V is TRBV3-1; D is undetermined. The germline V gene encodes CDR1 LGHDT and CDR2 YNNKEL (reference sequence). This CDR3 has 14 residues. V was cut by 3 bases and J by 0 bases, with 5 bases left in between. The CDR3 nucleotides are TGTGCCAGCAGCCAGAGATCGAACACCGGGGAGCTGTTTTTT. It encodes CASSQRSNTGELFF.

V gene TRBV29-1 combines with J gene TRBJ2-1; a weak D match, TRBD2 (7 bases). The CDR3 covers 12 residues. Germline CDR1 reads SQVTM; CDR2 reads ANQGSEA. V was clipped by 7 bases and J by 8 bases, with 15 bases between them. The CDR3 reads CSGKGGGDEQFF. Here the CDR3 DNA reads TGCAGCGGGAAAGGGGGGGGGGATGAGCAGTTCTTC.

The J gene is TRBJ1-1, the V gene TRBV7-9; tentative D call: TRBD1 (5 bases). The germline V and J ends were trimmed by 8 bases and 5 bases, with 15 bases remaining between them. CDR1 and CDR2 from the germline V gene are SEHNR and FQNEAQ (reference sequence). The CDR3 has 13 amino acids. CDR3 sequence (DNA): TGTGCCAGCGGCTATTTCCAGGGTACTGAAGCTTTCTTT. Protein: CASGYFQGTEAFF.

This clonotype has only a few counts. The chain combines TRBV25-1 with TRBJ2-1; TRBD1 aligns across 10 bases. Germline V CDR1 and CDR2: MGHDK, SYGVNS. V dropped 8 bases and J dropped 6; count of bases not matched to a gene: 4. The CDR3 has 13 amino acids. The CDR3, as DNA: TGTGCCAGCGGTAGGACAGGGGGCAATGAGCAGTTCTTC. Its translation: CASGRTGGNEQFF.

The chain combines TRBV30 with TRBJ1-2; weak D call: TRBD1 (5 bases). CDR3 length equals 19 residues. Germline CDR1 is GTSNPN and CDR2 is SVGIG (reference sequence). V was trimmed by 4 bases and J by 3 bases, leaving 30 bases between them. This chain's CDR3 is CAWKPSVHALGQGHYGYTF. CDR3 bases: TGTGCCTGGAAACCCTCTGTACACGCACTCGGGCAGGGCCACTATGGCTACACCTTC.

The gene calls are TRBV7-3 and TRBJ2-3; 7 nucleotides agree with TRBD1. The junction had 7 bases not matched to a gene; V was cut back by 5 bases and J by 2 bases. In germline, CDR1 is SGHTA, CDR2 FQGTGA. The CDR3 is 15 amino acids. The CDR3, as DNA: TGTGCCAGCAGCCAGGACAGGACGAACACAGATACGCAGTATTTT. This gives the protein CASSQDRTNTDTQYF.

The table lists this clonotype with a few counts. The V and J genes are TRBV18 and TRBJ1-6; no definite D call. V lost 3 bases and J 0 bases, leaving 9 bases between the germline ends. Per the germline V gene, CDR1 is KGHSH and CDR2 is LQKENI. The CDR3 consists of 16 residues. CDR3 region: CASSPTTSSYNSPLHF. CDR3 sequence (DNA): TGTGCCAGCTCACCTACAACGAGCTCCTATAATTCACCCCTCCACTTT.

This clonotype was recorded many times. The V and J genes are TRBV25-1 and TRBJ2-2; 7 nucleotides agree with TRBD1. CDR1 MGHDK and CDR2 SYGVNS come from the germline V gene. Unmatched junction bases numbered 12, after V lost 2 bases and J lost 0 bases. The CDR3 is made up of 19 amino acids. Here the CDR3 DNA reads TGTGCCAGCAGTGAAAGGATTCGACAGGGAACTTCGAACACCGGGGAGCTGTTTTTT. Residues: CASSERIRQGTSNTGELFF.

The chain has TRBV18 and TRBJ1-1, with D perhaps matching TRBD1 (6 bases). With 3 bases removed from V and 10 bases from J, the gap between germline ends came to 30 bases. This CDR3 is 18 amino acids long. Germline CDR1 is KGHSH and CDR2 is LQKENI. The CDR3 region has the DNA TGTGCCAGCTCACCGTTGTCTCAGGGAGGGGGTAGGGAACGCGGAGCTTTCTTT. Translated, it gives CASSPLSQGGGRERGAFF.

The rearrangement links TRBV19 to TRBJ2-1, with TRBD2 identical over 11 bases. The CDR3 contains 17 residues. The V gene end was trimmed by 5 bases and the J gene end by 4 bases; junction bases not matched to a gene: 10. CDR1 is LNHDA and CDR2 is SQIVND in the germline V gene (reference sequence). CDR3 nucleotides: TGTGCCAGTAGTGACAGGCTAGCGGGAGGTTTTTACAATGAGCAGTTCTTC. Its translation is CASSDRLAGGFYNEQFF.

CDR3: CASSQDLGLHEQYF. In DNA, the CDR3 is TGTGCCAGCAGCCAAGATCTAGGACTACACGAGCAGTACTTC. The V and J genes are TRBV4-2 and TRBJ2-7; D is perhaps TRBD2 (6 bases). Trimming pared 0 bases from V and 5 bases from J, leaving 11 bases between. This CDR3 is built from 14 residues. Germline loops: CDR1 LGHNA, CDR2 YNFKEQ.

This clonotype came up many times. V is TRBV4-2 and J is TRBJ2-3, with TRBD2 identical over 9 bases. CDR3 length: 15 amino acids. V lost 1 base and J lost 2; bases outside the gene matches: 1. Germline loops: CDR1 LGHNA, CDR2 YNFKEQ. The chain's CDR3 is CASSQVAGATDTQYF. CDR3 DNA sequence: TGTGCCAGCAGCCAAGTAGCGGGAGCCACAGATACGCAGTATTTT.

J is TRBJ2-2 and V is TRBV7-2, with D unclear. Germline lookup yields CDR1 SGHTA and CDR2 FQGNSA. Trimming took off 4 bases at V and 2 bases at J, with 8 bases between the two ends. CDR3 size: 14 residues. The CDR3 DNA sequence: TGTGCCAGCAGCTCGCAACTAAACACCGGGGAGCTGTTTTTT. It encodes CASSSQLNTGELFF. Full variable domain (remainder filled in from reference TRBV7-2 and TRBJ2-2): GAGVSQSPSNKVTEKGKDVELRCDPISGHTALYWYRQSLGQGLEFLIYFQGNSAPDKSGLPSDRFSAERTGGSVSTLTIQRTQQEDSAVYLCASSSQLNTGELFFGEGSRLTVL.

This clonotype was detected a few times. This chain uses TRBV3-1 with TRBJ2-2; D is perhaps TRBD1 or TRBD2 (5 bases each). Germline V gene sequence: CDR1 LGHDT, CDR2 YNNKEL (reference sequence). The CDR3 totals 15 residues. V lost 1 base to trimming and J lost 7 bases, with 13 bases between them. The CDR3: CASSQAPGTYGELFF. The DNA for the CDR3 is TGTGCCAGCAGCCAAGCCCCCGGGACGTACGGGGAGCTGTTTTTT. Using reference TRBV3-1 and TRBJ2-2 for the parts outside the CDR3, the full variable domain is DTAVSQTPKYLVTQMGNDKSIKCEQNLGHDTMYWYKQDSKKFLKIMFSYNNKELIINETVPNRFSPKSPDKAHLNLHINSLELGDSAVYFCASSQAPGTYGELFFGEGSRLTVL.

The V call is TRBV6-2 or TRBV6-3, the J call TRBJ2-1, with TRBD2 matching 13 bases. The V and J ends lost 5 bases and 6 bases, in that order; junction bases with no gene match: 13. The CDR3 covers 18 residues. Germline CDR1 reads MNHEY; CDR2 reads SVGEGT. CDR3 DNA: TGTGCCAGCAGTCTGCAAGCCTTGACTAGCGGGAGGCGCAATGAGCAGTTCTTC. This codes for CASSLQALTSGRRNEQFF.

This clonotype has a handful of counts. This chain uses TRBV5-1 with TRBJ2-1, with D maybe TRBD1 (6 bases). Trimming removed 5 bases at V and 0 bases at J, with 15 bases between. The CDR3 sequence is 16 residues long. Per germline, CDR1 SGHRS and CDR2 YFSETQ. CDR3: CASRGGEISSYNEQFF. For the CDR3, the DNA is TGCGCCAGCAGAGGGGGAGAAATTAGCTCCTACAATGAGCAGTTCTTC.

With regard to this clonotype: Germline is not matched at one junction end, which may reflect a read error. This sequence joins TRBV20-1 and TRBJ2-3; D may match TRBD1 or TRBD2 (5 bases each). CDR3 size: 17 residues. The germline V gene encodes CDR1 DFQATT and CDR2 SNEGSKA (reference sequence). CDR3 residues: CCARDLGTKHSTDTQYF. DNA of the CDR3: TGCTGTGCTAGAGATCTTGGGACGAAACATAGCACAGATACGCAGTATTTT.

The chain links TRBV7-9 to TRBJ2-2, with D uncertain. Trimming shortened V by 4 bases and J by 6 bases, and 12 bases separated the two germline ends. Germline V lookup: CDR1 SEHNR, CDR2 FQNEAQ (reference sequence). CDR3 length: 14 residues. CDR3 nucleotide sequence: TGTGCCAGCAGCTCAAGCTCAACTGCCGGGGAGCTGTTTTTT. The encoded protein is CASSSSSTAGELFF.

The chain carries TRBV7-9 and TRBJ2-1; D might be TRBD2 (6 bases). Germline CDR1 is SEHNR and CDR2 is FQNEAQ (reference sequence). The CDR3 spans 15 residues. Trimming shortened V by 5 bases and J by 4 bases, and 15 bases separated the two germline ends. CDR3 protein: CASSQTSFQYNEQFF. Written as DNA, the CDR3 is TGTGCCAGCAGCCAGACTAGTTTTCAATACAATGAGCAGTTCTTC.

The V call is TRBV9, the J call TRBJ2-4, with D possibly called TRBD1 or TRBD2 (6 bases each). Germline V lookup: CDR1 SGDLS, CDR2 YYNGEE. This CDR3 comprises 18 residues. V lost 0 bases, J lost 5 bases, and 21 bases lay in between. The CDR3 DNA reads TGTGCCAGCAGCGTAGAGCCACAGGGAGAGGGGGGTGAAAACATTCAGTACTTC. It codes for CASSVEPQGEGGENIQYF.

In this sample, this clonotype turned up a few times. The CDR3 loop reads CASSSGGLLELFF. As DNA, the CDR3 is TGTGCCAGCAGCTCCGGGGGACTCTTGGAGCTGTTTTTT. J is TRBJ2-2 and V is TRBV6-1, with TRBD2 as a possible D gene (6 bases). Trimming cost V 6 bases and J 10 bases, with 15 bases left between them. Germline V gene lookup returns CDR1 MNHNS and CDR2 SASEGT. CDR3 length: 13 amino acids.

This clonotype appeared many times. CDR3 in amino acids: CASSEWTSGRGNEQFF. CDR3 nucleotides: TGTGCCAGCAGTGAATGGACTAGCGGACGTGGGAATGAGCAGTTCTTC. V and J are TRBV6-1 and TRBJ2-1; 10 nucleotides align to TRBD2. CDR1 is MNHNS, CDR2 SASEGT, per germline. This CDR3 comprises 16 residues. Trimming cost V 2 bases and J 7 bases; bases outside gene matches: 8.

V usage is TRBV4-2 and J usage is TRBJ2-3; D is perhaps TRBD1 or TRBD2 (5 bases each). V lost 0 bases and J 5 bases, leaving 12 bases between the germline ends. This CDR3 is 15 amino acids long. The germline CDR1 and CDR2 sequences are LGHNA and YNFKEQ. CDR3 sequence: CASSQDGAAGDTQYF. The CDR3 DNA follows: TGTGCCAGCAGCCAAGATGGGGCGGCGGGAGATACGCAGTATTTT.